A single sample gave rise to the 4 T cell receptor beta chains below, sequenced in a study of T cells after yellow fever vaccination. Using its own MiXCR run on the 5' RACE reads, TCRdb lists one record per CDR3 protein. Of under 100,000 distinct CDR3 sequences listed, 5.8% are singletons. Sequencing used CD8+ T cells sorted from PBMCs, obtained 10 days after the yellow fever booster vaccination. These receptors originate from a man in his late teens or twenties who received the YFV17D yellow fever vaccine.

This clonotype has only a few counts. The chain joins TRBV12-3 or TRBV12-4 to TRBJ1-2; the D is unclear. Trimming left V 0 bases short and J 6 bases short, with 11 bases between. CDR3 size: 14 residues. CDR3: CASSLAPGSDGYTF. The CDR3 nucleotides read TGTGCCAGCAGTTTAGCGCCAGGATCGGATGGCTACACCTTC.

CDR3 amino acids: CASSEARGTGGYEQYV. CDR3 DNA sequence: TGTGCCAGCAGTGAAGCAAGAGGTACCGGGGGCTACGAGCAGTACGTC. The chain joins TRBV6-1 to TRBJ2-7, with a possible D match to TRBD2 (6 bases). The V and J ends lost 0 bases and 3 bases respectively, with 15 bases between them. The CDR3 sequence is 16 residues long. CDR1 is MNHNS, CDR2 SASEGT, per germline.

This clonotype is labeled medium-sized. The V call is TRBV5-1, the J call TRBJ1-2, with TRBD1 identical over 9 bases. CDR1 SGHRS and CDR2 YFSETQ come from the germline V gene. V trimming: 0 bases; J trimming: 1 base; junction bases outside the gene matches: 4. The CDR3 runs to 16 residues. The CDR3 DNA is TGCGCCAGCAGCTTGGGCTGGACAGGGGTTAACTATGGCTACACCTTC. This sequence encodes CASSLGWTGVNYGYTF.

The chain joins TRBV13 to TRBJ2-7, with D perhaps being TRBD1 or TRBD2 (5 bases each). The CDR3 is made up of 15 amino acids. The V end was cut by 5 bases, the J end by 2 bases, with 16 bases between. Germline lookup yields CDR1 PRHDT and CDR2 FYEKMQ (reference sequence). CDR3 sequence (DNA): TGTGCCAGCAGCCAACGGGGCTCCGAGGCCTACGAGCAGTACTTC. Its protein is CASSQRGSEAYEQYF.